The next 13 T cell receptor beta chains were all read from a single sample in a study of blood T cell repertoires in COVID-19. Assay used: immunoSEQ multiplex PCR; TCRdb lists only in-frame clones, some missing. The data contain 250,000 to 400,000 clones, roughly 88% of them seen just once; the ten biggest clones take up 2.5% to 3.5%. What was sequenced was peripheral blood. All receptors come from a woman younger than 45 with COVID-19, enrolled during active disease.

The chain couples TRBV3-1 (or the pseudogene TRBV3-2) to TRBJ2-5; 7 bases map to TRBD2. Germline CDR1 LGHDT, CDR2 YNNKEL (reference sequence). The V and J ends lost 5 bases and 1 base, in that order; junction bases with no gene match: 10. The CDR3 is 16 amino acids. CDR3 nucleotides: TGTGCCAGCAGCTTCAGGCAGAGCGGGGTCCAAGAGACCCAGTACTTC. As protein: CASSFRQSGVQETQYF.

V gene TRBV18 combines with J gene TRBJ1-2; D is unclear. Germline V gives CDR1 KGHSH, CDR2 LQKENI. This CDR3 is built from 14 residues. Trimming pared 2 bases from V and 2 bases from J, leaving 9 bases between. The CDR3 region is CASSPVRGNYGYTF. CDR3 nucleotide sequence: TGTGCCAGCTCACCAGTACGGGGAAACTATGGCTACACCTTC.

As DNA, the CDR3 is TGTGCCATCACCGGGACAGGGGGGACTGAAGCTTTCTTT. As protein: CAITGTGGTEAFF. This chain joins TRBV10-3 and TRBJ1-1; the match to TRBD1 covers 11 bases. Germline CDR1 and CDR2: ENHRY and SYGVKD. The CDR3 runs to 13 residues. V gave up 7 bases and J gave up 5 bases; unmatched junction bases: 3.

This chain uses TRBV28 with TRBJ2-7; D perhaps matches TRBD2 (7 bases). This CDR3 spans 14 amino acids. Trimming took off 2 bases at V and 2 bases at J, with 10 bases between the two ends. The germline V gene encodes CDR1 MDHEN and CDR2 SYDVKM. CDR3 region: CASSLAGAPYEQYF. In DNA form, the CDR3 reads TGTGCCAGCAGTTTAGCGGGGGCCCCCTACGAGCAGTACTTC.

With respect to this clone: Relative to the germline gene, one junction end is altered; a read error may explain this. The chain is built from TRBV18 and TRBJ1-1; D unclear. CDR3 length: 18 amino acids. Germline V gene data show CDR1 as KGHSH and CDR2 as LQKENI. The CDR3 loop reads CASSPSGSRNPMNSEAFF. CDR3 bases: TGTGCCAGCTCACCAAGTGGCAGCCGTAATCCTATGAACAGTGAAGCTTTCTTT. Filled out from reference TRBV18 and TRBJ1-1, the complete variable domain reads NAGVMQNPRHLVRRRGQEARLRCSPMKGHSHVYWYRQLPEEGLKFMVYLQKENIIDESGMPKERFSAEFPKEGPSILRIQQVVRGDSAAYFCASSPSGSRNPMNSEAFFGQGTRLTVV.

V is TRBV19 and J is TRBJ2-1, with 10 bases identical to TRBD2. The J segment lost 0 bases and the V segment lost 2 bases, leaving 7 bases of the junction unmatched. There are 18 residues in the CDR3. The germline CDR1 and CDR2 sequences are LNHDA and SQIVND (reference sequence). The CDR3 region is CASSISGLAEVSYNEQFF. The CDR3 DNA reads as TGTGCCAGTAGTATATCCGGACTAGCGGAGGTCTCCTACAATGAGCAGTTCTTC.

This clone was picked up a small number of times. This sequence joins TRBV6-4 and TRBJ2-3; D unclear. V gave up 6 bases and J gave up 3 bases, with 13 bases separating them. The CDR3 extends over 14 amino acids. Germline lookup yields CDR1 MRHNA and CDR2 SNTAGT. CDR3 protein: CASSEFPGTDTQYF. DNA for the CDR3: TGTGCCAGCAGCGAATTCCCCGGTACAGATACGCAGTATTTT.

The CDR3 region has the DNA TGTGCCAGCAGCCAAGAGGTGAAGGGGGCAGCTTTCTTT. It codes for CASSQEVKGAAFF. The gene calls are TRBV3-1 (or the pseudogene TRBV3-2) and TRBJ1-1, with 7 bases identical to TRBD1. Germline CDR1 LGHDT, CDR2 YNNKEL (reference sequence). After removal of 0 bases from V and 10 bases from J, the junction contained 5 bases not matched to a gene. The CDR3 length is 13 residues.

The V gene is TRBV27, the J gene TRBJ2-2, with 12 positions matching TRBD2. Germline CDR1 reads MNHEY; CDR2 reads SMNVEV (reference sequence). The CDR3 covers 16 residues. The V gene end was trimmed by 7 bases and the J gene end by 3 bases; junction bases not matched to a gene: 6. CDR3 protein: CASISSGRADTGELFF. The CDR3 DNA sequence: TGTGCCAGCATTTCTAGCGGGAGGGCCGACACCGGGGAGCTGTTTTTT.

The chain couples TRBV5-1 to TRBJ1-2; D possibly corresponds to TRBD1 (6 bases). Per germline, CDR1 SGHRS and CDR2 YFSETQ. Trimming stripped 5 bases from V and 6 bases from J, with 14 bases between. The CDR3 runs 13 residues. DNA for the CDR3: TGCGCCAGCAGAGCCGGGACACCAGATGGCTACACCTTC. Its translation is CASRAGTPDGYTF.

As regards this clone: Other DNA sequences of this sample code for an identical CDR3. The CDR3 loop is CASSYGATGELFF. The CDR3 DNA sequence: TGTGCCAGCAGTTACGGTGCGACCGGGGAGCTGTTTTTT. The chain is built from TRBV6-5 and TRBJ2-2; no reliable D call. V lost 2 bases and J lost 5, with 6 bases in between. The CDR3 totals 13 residues. Germline CDR1 is MNHEY and CDR2 is SVGAGI.

This chain joins TRBV6-4 and TRBJ1-2, with a weak D call TRBD1 (5 bases). CDR3 length: 16 amino acids. Germline CDR1 reads MRHNA; CDR2 reads SNTAGT. V lost 5 bases and J lost 3, with 19 bases in between. This CDR3 reads CASSLSYRSFDYGYTF. In DNA form, the CDR3 reads TGTGCCAGCAGTTTATCCTACAGGTCCTTCGACTATGGCTACACCTTC.

The V call is TRBV6-6, the J call TRBJ2-5; 7 nucleotides line up with TRBD2. The CDR3 has 14 amino acids. Germline-derived CDR1 and CDR2 are MNHNY and SVGAGI (reference sequence). Trimming at V came to 0 bases and at J to 5 bases, leaving 3 bases not matched to a gene. CDR3 region: CASSYSKGGETQYF. The CDR3 DNA follows: TGTGCCAGCAGTTACTCGAAGGGAGGGGAGACCCAGTACTTC.